The sequence of this T cell receptor (beta chain) was determined in a study of blood T cells in healthy people across ages. Broader study findings: Donors of long life had a larger count of naive CD4+ cells and greater diversity than aged donors.

Germline V gives CDR1 LGHDT, CDR2 YNNKEL (reference sequence). The CDR3 extends over 13 amino acids. Trimming took 4 bases from V and 11 from J, leaving 17 bases between them. Then a second PCR, running about 7 to 11 cycles, was carried out with a sample-barcoded 5' primer and a J-beta primer mix. Each CDR3 protein is one row after TCRdb ran MiXCR on the 5' RACE reads. The sample yields about 1.5 million distinct CDR3 sequences, 42% seen once. Note on this clonotype: Its specificity is not known.

The TCR originated in a woman aged 18-30 years in good health. The chain joins TRBV3-1 to TRBJ2-5, with D hard to call. Sequenced material: blood. DNA of the CDR3: TGTGCCAGCAGCCTTTTTATTGGGAATGAGCAGTACTTC. Its protein product is CASSLFIGNEQYF.